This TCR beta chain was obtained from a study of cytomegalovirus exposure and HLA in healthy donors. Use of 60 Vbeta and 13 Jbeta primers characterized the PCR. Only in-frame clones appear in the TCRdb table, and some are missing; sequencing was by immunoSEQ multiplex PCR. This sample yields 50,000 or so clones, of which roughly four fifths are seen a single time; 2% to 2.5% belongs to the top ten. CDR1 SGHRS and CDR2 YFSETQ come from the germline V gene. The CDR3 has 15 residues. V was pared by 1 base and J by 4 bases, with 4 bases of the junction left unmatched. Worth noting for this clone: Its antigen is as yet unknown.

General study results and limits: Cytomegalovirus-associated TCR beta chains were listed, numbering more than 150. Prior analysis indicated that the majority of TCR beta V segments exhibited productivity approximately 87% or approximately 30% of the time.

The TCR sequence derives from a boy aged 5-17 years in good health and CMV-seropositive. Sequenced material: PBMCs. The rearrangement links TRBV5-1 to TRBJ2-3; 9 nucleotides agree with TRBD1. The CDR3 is CASSLTGGDADTQYF. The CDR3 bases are TGCGCCAGCAGCTTGACAGGGGGCGACGCAGATACGCAGTATTTT.